The 25 T cell receptor gamma chains given below trace back to one sample, sequenced in a study of Vδ1+ human thymocytes. Overall study results and limits: Highly polyclonal TRG and TRD repertoires with Gaussian CDR3 length distributions appeared in thymus.

RNA was extracted from the cells and then reverse transcribed. The CDR3 regions were amplified by multiplex PCR from V-gene primers to a constant-region primer. TCRdb called clones from the multiplex PCR reads again using CATT. The table includes over 25,000 gamma-chain clones, around 20% detected once. No antigen has been identified for these receptors. Input material: Vdelta1+ gamma-delta thymocytes from the thymus. Subset in this sample: FACS-sorted CD3+ TCRalphabeta- TCRVdelta1+ TCRVdelta2- thymocytes. These receptor sequences come from a boy under two years old who had congenital heart surgery.

This clone was seen a few times. Relative to the germline gene, one junction end is altered; a read error may explain this. The V call is TRGV5, the J call TRGJ1 or TRGJ2. This CDR3 has 11 residues. Looked up from germline, CDR1 is VINAFY and CDR2 is YDVSNSKD. CDR3 region: CATWDRHRKVF. The CDR3 DNA is TGTGCCACCTGGGACAGGCACAGGAAGGTCTTT.

The V call is TRGV5, the J call TRGJ1 or TRGJ2. Germline loops: CDR1 VINAFY, CDR2 YDVSNSKD. With 2 bases clipped from V and 0 bases from J, the junction kept 7 bases outside the gene matches. CDR3 length: 15 amino acids. The CDR3 sequence is CATWDTPGNYYKKLF. For the CDR3, the DNA is TGTGCCACCTGGGACACACCAGGGAATTATTATAAGAAACTCTTT.

This clone was found a few times. A single base separates this from a much larger clone, so it may be a read error. This rearrangement joins TRGV3 to TRGJ1 or TRGJ2. The V and J ends lost 0 bases and 8 bases, in that order; junction bases with no gene match: 4. The CDR3 extends over 12 amino acids. Germline lookup yields CDR1 VTNTFY and CDR2 YDVSTARD (reference sequence). The CDR3, as DNA: TGTGCCACCTGGGACAGGCTTAATAAGAAACTCTTT. Residues: CATWDRLNKKLF.

This clone was observed a handful of times. This chain links TRGV9 with TRGJ1 or TRGJ2. CDR1 is GITISATS, CDR2 ISYDGTV, per germline (reference sequence). The CDR3 runs 14 residues. Germline trimming cut 4 bases from V and 0 bases from J; bases unmatched to any gene: 6. CDR3 sequence (DNA): TGTGCCTTGTGGGACGCCAAGAATTATTATAAGAAACTCTTT. Translation: CALWDAKNYYKKLF.

The gene calls are TRGV9 and TRGJ1 or TRGJ2. Germline-derived CDR1 and CDR2 are GITISATS and ISYDGTV (reference sequence). Trimming removed 6 bases from V and 11 bases from J; junction bases left unmatched: 7. The CDR3 loop spans 10 amino acids. The CDR3 spells CALWRGEKLF. CDR3 nucleotides: TGTGCCTTGTGGCGTGGGGAGAAACTCTTT.

Turning to this clone: At the DNA level, this CDR3 is encoded by other sequences in the same sample as well. The V gene is TRGV9, the J gene TRGJ1 or TRGJ2. The CDR3 runs to 11 residues. The J segment lost 7 bases and the V segment lost 5 bases, leaving 5 bases of the junction unmatched. Per germline, CDR1 GITISATS and CDR2 ISYDGTV (reference sequence). The chain's CDR3 is CALWGRYKKLF. CDR3 DNA sequence: TGTGCCTTGTGGGGCCGCTATAAGAAACTCTTT.

This chain uses TRGV9 with TRGJ1 or TRGJ2. After removal of 0 bases from V and 4 bases from J, the junction contained 12 bases not matched to a gene. The CDR3 covers 16 residues. The germline V gene has CDR1 GITISATS and CDR2 ISYDGTV (reference sequence). The CDR3 bases are TGTGCCTTGTGGGAGGTGCATCCGGGCACCTATTATAAGAAACTCTTT. It is translated as CALWEVHPGTYYKKLF.

This clone has more than one count but fewer than ten. The chain carries TRGV9 and TRGJ1 or TRGJ2. J gave up 4 bases and V 2 bases, and 14 bases lay outside the gene matches. This CDR3 has 16 amino acids. Per the germline V gene, CDR1 is GITISATS and CDR2 is ISYDGTV (reference sequence). The CDR3 nucleotides read TGTGCCTTGTGGGAGGGTGGGGCCCCTCAATATTATAAGAAACTCTTT. Protein product: CALWEGGAPQYYKKLF.

This clone was observed a few times. V usage is TRGV9 and J usage is TRGJ1 or TRGJ2. Germline values: CDR1 GITISATS, CDR2 ISYDGTV (reference sequence). This CDR3 comprises 16 residues. Unmatched junction bases numbered 15, after V lost 2 bases and J lost 5 bases. The CDR3 nucleotides are TGTGCCTTGTGGGAGGCGGAACCGGAGGGGGATTATAAGAAACTCTTT. Translation gives CALWEAEPEGDYKKLF.

In regard to this clone: The same CDR3 can be traced to other DNA sequences in this sample. This chain joins TRGV2 and TRGJP2. Germline values: CDR1 EGSNGY, CDR2 YDSYNSKV. Trimming cost V 0 bases and J 3 bases; bases outside gene matches: 4. The CDR3 is 15 amino acids. The CDR3 region is CATWDGGGSDWIKTF. The CDR3 DNA sequence: TGTGCCACCTGGGACGGGGGGGGTAGTGATTGGATCAAGACGTTT.

The genes are TRGV8 and TRGJ1 or TRGJ2. Germline CDR1 VENAVY, CDR2 YDSYNSRV. The CDR3 length is 12 residues. J lost 7 bases, V lost 9 bases, and 12 bases had no gene match. This CDR3 reads CATRGQPYKKLF. DNA of the CDR3: TGTGCCACCCGGGGCCAGCCCTATAAGAAACTCTTT.

Regarding this clone: Other nucleotide sequences in the sample specify the same CDR3. V is TRGV5 and J is TRGJ1 or TRGJ2. The CDR3 contains 14 residues. The germline V gene encodes CDR1 VINAFY and CDR2 YDVSNSKD. V dropped 0 bases and J dropped 3; count of bases not matched to a gene: 5. CDR3 residues: CATWDRRLYYKKLF. The CDR3 DNA reads as TGTGCCACCTGGGACAGGCGACTTTATTATAAGAAACTCTTT.

This clone was found a few times. V gene TRGV4 combines with J gene TRGJ1 or TRGJ2. The CDR3 sequence is 12 residues long. Trimming removed 5 bases from V and 8 bases from J; junction bases left unmatched: 9. Germline assignment: CDR1 EGSTGY and CDR2 YDSYTSSV. The CDR3 coding sequence is TGTGCCACCTGGGGATGTGGGAATAAGAAACTCTTT. It translates to CATWGCGNKKLF.

This clone occurred a few times. The V and J genes are TRGV2 and TRGJP2. The CDR3 extends over 16 amino acids. V gave up 0 bases and J gave up 6 bases; unmatched junction bases: 10. The germline gives CDR1 EGSNGY, CDR2 YDSYNSKV. The CDR3 bases are TGTGCCACCTGGGACGGGCCCTGGGGAGGTGATTGGATCAAGACGTTT. Its translation is CATWDGPWGGDWIKTF.

V and J are TRGV9 and TRGJ1 or TRGJ2. The CDR3 sequence is 10 residues long. Germline assignment: CDR1 GITISATS and CDR2 ISYDGTV (reference sequence). V shed 6 bases and J 6 bases; nucleotides not matched to a gene: 2. The CDR3 loop is CALWTYKKLF. The DNA of the CDR3 is TGTGCCTTGTGGACTTATAAGAAACTCTTT.

This rearrangement joins TRGV4 to TRGJ1 or TRGJ2. Trimming cost V 4 bases and J 8 bases; bases outside gene matches: 8. Germline V lookup: CDR1 EGSTGY, CDR2 YDSYTSSV. This CDR3 comprises 12 residues. The CDR3 nucleotides read TGTGCCACCTGGGACGAGTGGCATAAGAAACTCTTT. Translated, it gives CATWDEWHKKLF.

As concerns this clone: Other DNA sequences within the sample encode an identical CDR3. This chain joins TRGV4 and TRGJ1 or TRGJ2. The CDR3 has 12 amino acids. Germline V CDR1 and CDR2: EGSTGY, YDSYTSSV. Germline trimming cut 2 bases from V and 5 bases from J; bases unmatched to any gene: 3. The DNA of the CDR3 is TGTGCCACCTGGGATGACAATTATAAGAAACTCTTT. Protein product: CATWDDNYKKLF.

This clone was seen a few times. The chain combines TRGV5 with TRGJ1 or TRGJ2. This CDR3 has 15 residues. Germline trimming cut 3 bases from V and 0 bases from J; bases unmatched to any gene: 8. From germline, CDR1 is VINAFY and CDR2 YDVSNSKD. CDR3 sequence: CATWDAGSNYYKKLF. In DNA, the CDR3 is TGTGCCACCTGGGACGCTGGATCGAATTATTATAAGAAACTCTTT.

This clone has only a few counts. The chain recombines TRGV3 with TRGJ1 or TRGJ2. Germline values: CDR1 VTNTFY, CDR2 YDVSTARD (reference sequence). This CDR3 is 12 amino acids long. Trimming removed 5 bases from V and 2 bases from J; junction bases left unmatched: 3. CDR3 DNA sequence: TGTGCCACCTGGGTTTATTATTATAAGAAACTCTTT. It translates to CATWVYYYKKLF.

This clone is medium-sized (0.01 to 0.1%) in the sample. Other DNA sequences within the sample encode an identical CDR3. V is TRGV2 and J is TRGJ1 or TRGJ2. V lost 2 bases, J lost 0 bases, and 1 base stayed unmatched. This CDR3 has 13 residues. From germline, CDR1 is EGSNGY and CDR2 YDSYNSKV. The CDR3: CATWDVNYYKKLF. The CDR3 DNA reads TGTGCCACCTGGGACGTGAATTATTATAAGAAACTCTTT.

The rearrangement links TRGV5 to TRGJ1 or TRGJ2. The CDR3 consists of 11 residues. The germline CDR1 and CDR2 sequences are VINAFY and YDVSNSKD. Unmatched junction bases numbered 8, after V lost 3 bases and J lost 12 bases. In DNA, the CDR3 is TGTGCCACCTGGGACTCCGTAGGGAAACTCTTT. Translating gives CATWDSVGKLF.

The chain uses TRGV9 and TRGJ1 or TRGJ2. This CDR3 contains 14 residues. Trimming took 2 bases from V and 7 from J; bases not matched to a gene: 11. CDR1 and CDR2 from the germline V gene are GITISATS and ISYDGTV (reference sequence). The DNA for the CDR3 is TGTGCCTTGTGGGAGGGAGCAGTTGGATATAAGAAACTCTTT. Its translation is CALWEGAVGYKKLF.

This chain links TRGV3 with TRGJ1 or TRGJ2. The CDR3 runs 16 residues. V trimming: 1 base; J trimming: 7 bases; junction bases outside the gene matches: 16. Looked up from germline, CDR1 is VTNTFY and CDR2 is YDVSTARD (reference sequence). The CDR3, as DNA: TGTGCCACCTGGGACAGCCCTGGGTTTCGAGACTATAAGAAACTCTTT. It encodes CATWDSPGFRDYKKLF.

This clone was seen a few times. V and J are TRGV9 and TRGJ1 or TRGJ2. The CDR3 is made up of 14 amino acids. The V gene's germline CDR1 is GITISATS and CDR2 ISYDGTV (reference sequence). The ends lost 0 bases at V and 6 bases at J; junction bases unmatched: 8. CDR3 sequence (DNA): TGTGCCTTGTGGGAGGTGCATGGGGCTTATAAGAAACTCTTT. Amino acid sequence: CALWEVHGAYKKLF.

The chain carries TRGV9 and TRGJ1 or TRGJ2. V lost 0 bases and J lost 5; bases outside the gene matches: 7. The V gene's germline CDR1 is GITISATS and CDR2 ISYDGTV (reference sequence). CDR3 length: 14 residues. CDR3 sequence reads: CALWEVHFDYKKLF. CDR3 in DNA: TGTGCCTTGTGGGAGGTGCATTTCGATTATAAGAAACTCTTT.